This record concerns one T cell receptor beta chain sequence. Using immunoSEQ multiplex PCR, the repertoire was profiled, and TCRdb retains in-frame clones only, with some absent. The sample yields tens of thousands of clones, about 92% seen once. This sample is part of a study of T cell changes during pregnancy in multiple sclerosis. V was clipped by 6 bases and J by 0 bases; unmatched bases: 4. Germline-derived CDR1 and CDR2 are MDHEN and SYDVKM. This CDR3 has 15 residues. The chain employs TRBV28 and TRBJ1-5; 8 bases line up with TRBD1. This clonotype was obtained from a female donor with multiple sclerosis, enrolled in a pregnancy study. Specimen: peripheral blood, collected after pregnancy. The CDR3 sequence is CASSDTGGSNQPQHF. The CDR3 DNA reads TGTGCCAGCAGCGATACAGGGGGTAGCAATCAGCCCCAGCATTTT. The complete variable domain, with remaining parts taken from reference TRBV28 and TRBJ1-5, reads DVKVTQSSRYLVKRTGEKVFLECVQDMDHENMFWYRQDPGLGLRLIYFSYDVKMKEKGDIPEGYSVSREKKERFSLILESASTNQTSMYLCASSDTGGSNQPQHFGDGTRLSIL.